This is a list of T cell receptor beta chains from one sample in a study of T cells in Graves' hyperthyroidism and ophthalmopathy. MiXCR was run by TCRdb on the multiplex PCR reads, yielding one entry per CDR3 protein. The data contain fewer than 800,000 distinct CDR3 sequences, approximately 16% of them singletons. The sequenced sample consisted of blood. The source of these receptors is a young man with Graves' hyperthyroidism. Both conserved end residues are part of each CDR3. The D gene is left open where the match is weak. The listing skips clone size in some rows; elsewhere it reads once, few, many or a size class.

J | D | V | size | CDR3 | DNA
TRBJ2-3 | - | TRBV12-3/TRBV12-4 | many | CASTPQGTRGPDTQYF | TGTGCCAGCACCCCGCAGGGTACCCGGGGCCCAGATACGCAGTATTTT
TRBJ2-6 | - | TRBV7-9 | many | CASSTTGSGANVLTF | TGTGCCAGCAGCACCACAGGGTCTGGGGCCAACGTCCTGACTTTC
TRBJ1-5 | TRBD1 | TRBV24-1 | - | CATSENRGEQPQHF | TGTGCCACCAGTGAAAACAGGGGAGAACAGCCCCAGCATTTT
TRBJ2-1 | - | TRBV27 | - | CASRPLGNNEQFF | TGTGCCAGCAGGCCACTAGGAAACAATGAGCAGTTCTTC
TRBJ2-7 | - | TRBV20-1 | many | CSARDWLLGSYEQYF | TGCAGTGCTAGAGATTGGCTGTTGGGGTCGTACGAGCAGTACTTC
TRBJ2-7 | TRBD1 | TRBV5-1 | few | CASSQAGTGSSYEQYF | TGCGCCAGCAGCCAGGCCGGGACAGGGAGCTCCTACGAGCAGTACTTC
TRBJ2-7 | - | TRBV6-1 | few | CASSEQGSNEQYF | TGTGCCAGCAGTGAGCAGGGGAGCAACGAGCAGTACTTC
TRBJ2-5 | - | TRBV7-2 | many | CASSLVGIQETQYF | TGTGCCAGCAGCTTAGTCGGGATACAAGAGACCCAGTACTTC
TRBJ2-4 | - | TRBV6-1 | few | CASSESAYNIQYF | TGTGCCAGCAGTGAATCGGCCTACAACATTCAGTACTTC
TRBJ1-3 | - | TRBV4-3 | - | CASSQEYGAHSGNTIYF | TGCGCCAGCAGCCAAGAGTACGGAGCCCACTCTGGAAACACCATATATTTT
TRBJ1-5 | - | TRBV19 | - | CASAPRGVTSNQPQHF | TGTGCCAGTGCACCTCGAGGCGTTACTAGCAATCAGCCCCAGCATTTT
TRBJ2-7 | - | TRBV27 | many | CASRAVEGYEQYF | TGTGCCTCACGCGCGGTAGAGGGCTACGAGCAGTACTTC
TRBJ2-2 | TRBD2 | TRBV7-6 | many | CASSYAGGSGTGELFF | TGTGCCAGCAGCTACGCCGGGGGGTCGGGCACCGGGGAGCTGTTTTTT
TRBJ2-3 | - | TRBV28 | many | CASATTDTQYF | TGTGCCAGCGCCACCACAGATACGCAGTATTTT
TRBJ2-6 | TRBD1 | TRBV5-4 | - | CASSLHIRDRGRSGANVLTF | TGTGCCAGCAGCTTGCACATCCGGGACAGGGGGCGGTCTGGGGCCAACGTCCTGACTTTC
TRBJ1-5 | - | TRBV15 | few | CATSRGGGGFVQPQHF | TGTGCCACCAGCAGAGGCGGGGGAGGCTTCGTCCAGCCCCAGCATTTT
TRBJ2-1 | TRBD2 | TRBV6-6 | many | CASSYNGGEEQFF | TGTGCCAGCAGTTACAACGGGGGGGAAGAGCAGTTCTTC
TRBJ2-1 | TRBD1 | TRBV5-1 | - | CASSLGTVTNNEQFF | TGCGCCAGCAGCCTCGGGACAGTTACAAACAATGAGCAGTTCTTC
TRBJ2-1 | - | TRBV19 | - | CASSIIRGSATYNEQFF | TGTGCCAGTAGTATAATCCGCGGTAGCGCCACATACAATGAGCAGTTCTTC
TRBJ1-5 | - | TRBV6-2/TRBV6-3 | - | CASSWGRAQHF | TGTGCCAGCAGTTGGGGCAGGGCCCAGCATTTT
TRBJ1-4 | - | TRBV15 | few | CATSPGINEKLFF | TGTGCCACCAGCCCGGGGATCAACGAAAAACTGTTTTTT
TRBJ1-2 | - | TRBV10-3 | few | CATVTDPLASNTF | TGTGCCACCGTTACCGACCCTTTGGCGTCTAACACCTTC
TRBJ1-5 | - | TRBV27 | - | CASSYLGGRNNQPQHF | TGTGCCAGCAGTTACCTCGGGGGACGGAACAATCAGCCCCAGCATTTT
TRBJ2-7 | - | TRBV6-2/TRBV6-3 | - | CASRGFEQYF | TGTGCCAGCCGGGGCTTCGAGCAGTACTTC
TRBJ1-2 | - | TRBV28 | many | CASSLQFYGYTF | TGTGCCAGCAGTTTGCAGTTCTATGGCTACACCTTC
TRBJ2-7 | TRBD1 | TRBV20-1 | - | CSARDLTGGFLYEQYF | TGCAGTGCTAGAGACTTGACAGGGGGCTTCCTCTACGAGCAGTACTTC
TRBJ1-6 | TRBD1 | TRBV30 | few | CAWSGQGDSPLHF | TGTGCCTGGAGTGGACAGGGGGATTCACCCCTCCACTTT
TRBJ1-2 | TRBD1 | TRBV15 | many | CATSRDQDRAYGYTF | TGTGCCACCAGCAGAGATCAGGACAGGGCCTATGGCTACACCTTC
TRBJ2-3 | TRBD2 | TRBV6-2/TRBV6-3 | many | CASRGLAATDTQYF | TGTGCCAGCAGGGGACTAGCGGCTACAGATACGCAGTATTTT
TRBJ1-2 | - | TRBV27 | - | CASSPARKGVYGYTF | TGTGCCAGCAGTCCCGCACGCAAAGGAGTTTATGGCTACACCTTC
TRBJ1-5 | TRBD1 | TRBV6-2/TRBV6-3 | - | CASSRDRDSNQPQHF | TGTGCCAGCAGCAGGGACAGGGATAGCAATCAGCCCCAGCATTTT
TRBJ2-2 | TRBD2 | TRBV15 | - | CATSRANLAVTGELFF | TGTGCCACCAGCAGAGCTAATCTAGCGGTAACCGGGGAGCTGTTTTTT
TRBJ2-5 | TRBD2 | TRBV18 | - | CASSPRRLAGDGETQYF | TGTGCCAGCTCACCGCGACGACTAGCGGGAGACGGAGAGACCCAGTACTTC
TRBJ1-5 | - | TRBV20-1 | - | CSARGPASGGNQPQHF | TGCAGTGCTAGGGGCCCGGCGAGCGGGGGCAATCAGCCCCAGCATTTT
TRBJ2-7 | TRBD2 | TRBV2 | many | CASILSGRYEQYF | TGTGCCAGCATCCTTAGCGGGAGGTACGAGCAGTACTTC
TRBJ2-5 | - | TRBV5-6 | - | CASSPEGEAGETQYF | TGTGCCAGCAGCCCAGAAGGAGAGGCGGGGGAGACCCAGTACTTC
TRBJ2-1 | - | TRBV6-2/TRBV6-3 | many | CASTRLGYNEQFF | TGTGCCAGCACTAGACTGGGGTACAATGAGCAGTTCTTC
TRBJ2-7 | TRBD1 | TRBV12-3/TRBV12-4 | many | CASSPDRGVYEQYF | TGTGCCAGCAGCCCGGACAGGGGGGTATACGAGCAGTACTTC
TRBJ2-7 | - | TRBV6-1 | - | CASSARLPYEQYF | TGTGCCAGCTCTGCTAGACTCCCTTACGAGCAGTACTTC
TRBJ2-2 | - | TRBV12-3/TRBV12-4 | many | CASTSGVANTGELFF | TGTGCCAGCACTTCAGGGGTTGCGAACACCGGGGAGCTGTTTTTT
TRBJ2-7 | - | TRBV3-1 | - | CASSPPSTSSYEQYF | TGTGCCAGCAGCCCCCCGAGCACTTCCTCCTACGAGCAGTACTTC
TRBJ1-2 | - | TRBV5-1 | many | CASSLDGQNYGYTF | TGCGCCAGCAGCTTGGATGGGCAAAACTATGGCTACACCTTC
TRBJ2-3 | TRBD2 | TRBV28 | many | CASSPGASGRGSDTQYF | TGTGCCAGCAGTCCCGGTGCTAGCGGGAGGGGGTCAGATACGCAGTATTTT
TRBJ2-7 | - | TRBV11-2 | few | CASSLVVTTSSYEQYF | TGTGCCAGCAGCTTAGTAGTGACAACAAGCTCCTACGAGCAGTACTTC
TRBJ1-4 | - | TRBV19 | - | CASSIRITNEKLFF | TGTGCCAGTAGTATACGGATAACTAATGAAAAACTGTTTTTT
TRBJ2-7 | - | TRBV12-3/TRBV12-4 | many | CASRLRDTSYEQYF | TGTGCCAGCAGACTCCGGGACACATCCTACGAGCAGTACTTC
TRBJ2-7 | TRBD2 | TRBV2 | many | CASSENPLLAGAYEQYF | TGTGCCAGCAGTGAAAATCCGCTACTAGCGGGAGCCTACGAGCAGTACTTC
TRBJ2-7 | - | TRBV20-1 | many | CSATPGLNYEQYF | TGCAGTGCTACCCCGGGACTGAACTACGAGCAGTACTTC
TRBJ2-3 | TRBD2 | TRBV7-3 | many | CASSPGLAVNTDTQYF | TGTGCCAGCAGCCCCGGACTAGCGGTGAACACAGATACGCAGTATTTT
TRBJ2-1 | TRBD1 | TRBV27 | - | CASSSFQTGSTYNEQFF | TGTGCCAGCAGTTCTTTCCAGACAGGGAGCACCTACAATGAGCAGTTCTTC
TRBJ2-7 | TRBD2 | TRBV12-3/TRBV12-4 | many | CASSSYGTSGRYEQYF | TGTGCCAGCAGTTCTTACGGGACTAGCGGGAGATACGAGCAGTACTTC